The following is a T cell receptor (beta chain) sequence with its context. Its antigen remains undetermined. No base-level quality is on record; no much larger clone is a single base apart. This record comes from a study of blood T cell repertoires in COVID-19 (dated by TCRdb to about 2020). Looking at the study overall: The collaborator samples originated in the United States, Italy and Spain and spanned the acute and convalescent phases of COVID-19. A de-identified subject ID, COVID-19 status, age in years and sex were almost always included in the sample metadata. Deeply sampled blood TCRbeta repertoires from subjects exposed to, actively infected with, or recovered from COVID-19 were included in the dataset. The samples were drawn from the first 160 participants of the ongoing ImmuneRACE study and from some 1,300 subjects provided by 6 global collaborators. The material from the prospective study consisted of cDNA or gDNA derived from T cells, B-cell-depleted T cells, or PBMCs. A freely available public database, intended as a resource for researchers studying the immune response to SARS-CoV-2, is where the repertoires were released. Where available, HLA class I and class II types were taken from metadata supplied by the sample provider and were not determined by assay-based typing.

Participants in the prospective study were aged roughly 18 to 100 years, lived in approximately 26 United States geographic areas, and enrolled through a virtual design. In the prospective study, cohorts were assigned on the basis of participant-reported clinical history obtained from a screening survey and a study questionnaire. A participant counted as exposed if, within 2 weeks of entering the study, that participant had been in contact with someone who had a PCR-confirmed or clinician-diagnosed COVID-19 case. In the prospective study, whole blood, serum and a nasopharyngeal or oropharyngeal swab were collected from each participant by mobile phlebotomists. Prospective study participants could optionally give additional blood draws and questionnaires over a roughly two-month period. Before DNA extraction, blood samples from the prospective study were shipped at room temperature or frozen. TCRbeta CDR3 regions were amplified from genomic DNA using the immunoSEQ Assay, a bias-controlled multiplex PCR. In the original analysis: The number of nucleated cells in each sample was estimated by amplification of reference gene primers within the assay. To quantify the absolute abundance of each unique TCRbeta CDR3 rearrangement, sequence reads were collapsed and filtered. Productive Simpson clonality was computed per sample as the square root of Simpson's diversity index over productive rearrangements. The clones in this table, taken by TCRdb from immuneACCESS, are in-frame only. Not every clone is retained; where verified, under half of the shortfall comes from an unresolved V gene, and the cause of the rest is unknown. V and J calls and clone size are those listed in that table; D and trimming were worked out from the DNA. The sample table holds roughly 380,000 clones, of which about 90% were seen once. Of the sample, 0.85% to 1.3% falls within the top ten clones.

Here is what the overall study found, with its caveats: The amount of clinical and demographic metadata varied by source and participant and was provided uncurated.

The clonotype comes from a woman aged 30 to 39 who had been exposed to COVID-19. Sequencing used PBMCs or T cells enriched from blood (not recorded which).

The CDR3 loop reads CASSEARDSPLHF. The DNA is TGTGCCAGCAGTGAAGCACGAGATTCACCCCTCCACTTT. The chain links TRBV6-1 with TRBJ1-6; no D gene is confidently identified. Taken from the germline V gene, the CDR1 and CDR2 loops are MNHNS and SASEGT. CDR3 length: 13 amino acids, cysteine to phenylalanine. Only CDR3 DNA is held: 39 bases, read in frame from base 1. Trimming at the junction amounts to 0 bases on V and 8 bases on J, and the germline ends lie 5 bases apart.